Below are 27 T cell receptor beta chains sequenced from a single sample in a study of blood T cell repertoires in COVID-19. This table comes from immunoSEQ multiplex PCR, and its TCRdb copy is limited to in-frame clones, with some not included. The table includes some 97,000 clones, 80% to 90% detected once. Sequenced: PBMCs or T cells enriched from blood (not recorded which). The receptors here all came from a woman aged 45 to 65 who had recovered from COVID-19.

DNA for the CDR3: TGTGCCATCAGTAGGGCGGGGAGCGGGGAGCTGTTTTTT. It codes for CAISRAGSGELFF. This chain joins TRBV10-3 and TRBJ2-2, with D possibly being TRBD2 (6 bases). From germline, CDR1 is ENHRY and CDR2 SYGVKD. CDR3 size: 13 residues. V lost 5 bases to trimming and J lost 7 bases, with 11 bases between them.

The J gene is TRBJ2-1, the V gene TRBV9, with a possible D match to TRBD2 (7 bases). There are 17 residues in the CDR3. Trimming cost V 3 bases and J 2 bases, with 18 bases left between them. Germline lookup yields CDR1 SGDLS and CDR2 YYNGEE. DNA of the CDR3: TGTGCCAGCAGCGCGGAGGGGGGAGCGGGGCCCTACAATGAGCAGTTCTTC. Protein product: CASSAEGGAGPYNEQFF.

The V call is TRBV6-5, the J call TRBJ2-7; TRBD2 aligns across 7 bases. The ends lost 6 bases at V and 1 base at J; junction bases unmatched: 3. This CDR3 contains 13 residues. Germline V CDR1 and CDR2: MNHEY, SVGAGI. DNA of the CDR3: TGTGCCAGCAGGGGACTACTATCCTACGAGCAGTACTTC. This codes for CASRGLLSYEQYF.

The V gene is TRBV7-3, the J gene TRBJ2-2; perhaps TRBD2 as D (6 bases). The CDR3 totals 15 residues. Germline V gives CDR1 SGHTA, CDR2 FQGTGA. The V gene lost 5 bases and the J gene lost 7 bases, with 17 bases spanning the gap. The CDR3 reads CASSPAGRFGGELFF. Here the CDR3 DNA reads TGTGCCAGCAGCCCGGCGGGGAGGTTTGGCGGGGAGCTGTTTTTT.

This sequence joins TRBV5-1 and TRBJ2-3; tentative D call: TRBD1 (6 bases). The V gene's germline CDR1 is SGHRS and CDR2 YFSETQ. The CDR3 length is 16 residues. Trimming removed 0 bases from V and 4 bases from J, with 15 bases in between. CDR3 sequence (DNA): TGCGCCAGCAGCTTGGAACCCCGACAGGCGGCAGATACGCAGTATTTT. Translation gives CASSLEPRQAADTQYF.

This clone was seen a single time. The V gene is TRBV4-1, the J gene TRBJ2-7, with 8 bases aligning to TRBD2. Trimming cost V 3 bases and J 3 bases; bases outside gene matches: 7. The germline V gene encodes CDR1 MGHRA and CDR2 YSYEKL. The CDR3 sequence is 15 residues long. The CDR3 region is CASSHPSSGSYEQYF. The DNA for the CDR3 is TGCGCCAGCAGCCACCCCTCAAGCGGGAGCTACGAGCAGTACTTC.

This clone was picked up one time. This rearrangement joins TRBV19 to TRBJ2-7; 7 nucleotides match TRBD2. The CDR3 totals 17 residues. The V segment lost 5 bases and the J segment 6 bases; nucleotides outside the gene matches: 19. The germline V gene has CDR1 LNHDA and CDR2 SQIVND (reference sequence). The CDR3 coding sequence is TGTGCCAGTAGTGATGTTGGCGGGAGTCGTAATGTAGCCGAGCAGTACTTC. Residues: CASSDVGGSRNVAEQYF.

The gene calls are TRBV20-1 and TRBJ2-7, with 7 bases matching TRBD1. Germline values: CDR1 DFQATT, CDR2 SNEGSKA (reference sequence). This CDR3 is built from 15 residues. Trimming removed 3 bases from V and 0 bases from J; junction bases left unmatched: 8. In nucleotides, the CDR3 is TGCAGTGCTAGTTCGGACAGGCCGGGCTCCTACGAGCAGTACTTC. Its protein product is CSASSDRPGSYEQYF.

The CDR3 nucleotides are TGTGCCAGCAGCCTGCCGGGAAGCTCTGGAAACACCATATATTTT. Translation: CASSLPGSSGNTIYF. The chain links TRBV28 to TRBJ1-3; no firm D call. V lost 6 bases, J lost 0 bases, and 12 bases lay in between. The CDR3 loop spans 15 amino acids. CDR1 and CDR2 (germline): MDHEN, SYDVKM.

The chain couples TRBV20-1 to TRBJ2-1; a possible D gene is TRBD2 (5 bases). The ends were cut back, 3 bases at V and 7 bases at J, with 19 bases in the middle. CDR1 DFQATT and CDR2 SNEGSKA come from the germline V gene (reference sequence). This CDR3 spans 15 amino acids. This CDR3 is CSASQEWRTGNEQFF. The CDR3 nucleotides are TGCAGTGCTAGTCAAGAATGGAGGACGGGGAATGAGCAGTTCTTC.

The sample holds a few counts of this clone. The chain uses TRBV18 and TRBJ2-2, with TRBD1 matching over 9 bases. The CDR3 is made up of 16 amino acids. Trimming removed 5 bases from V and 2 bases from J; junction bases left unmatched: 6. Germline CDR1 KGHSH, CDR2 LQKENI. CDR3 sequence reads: CASSTRTGENTGELFF. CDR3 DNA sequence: TGTGCCAGCTCAACGAGGACAGGGGAAAACACCGGGGAGCTGTTTTTT.

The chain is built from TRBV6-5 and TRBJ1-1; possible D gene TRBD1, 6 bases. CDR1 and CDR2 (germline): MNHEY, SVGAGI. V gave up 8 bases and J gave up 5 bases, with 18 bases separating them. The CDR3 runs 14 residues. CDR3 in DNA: TGTGCCAGCGCTCGGGACAAAACTTTGACTGAAGCTTTCTTT. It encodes CASARDKTLTEAFF.

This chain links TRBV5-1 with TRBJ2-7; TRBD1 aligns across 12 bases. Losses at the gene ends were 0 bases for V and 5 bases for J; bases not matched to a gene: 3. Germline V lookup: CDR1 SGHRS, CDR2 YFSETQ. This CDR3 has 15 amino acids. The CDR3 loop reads CASSLAGTGGDEQYF. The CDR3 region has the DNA TGCGCCAGCAGCTTGGCCGGGACAGGGGGCGACGAGCAGTACTTC.

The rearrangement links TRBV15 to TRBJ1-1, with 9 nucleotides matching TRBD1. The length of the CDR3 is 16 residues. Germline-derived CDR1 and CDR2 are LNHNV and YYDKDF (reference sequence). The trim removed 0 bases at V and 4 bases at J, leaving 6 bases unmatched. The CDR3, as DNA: TGTGCCACCAGCAGAGATCGCGGGACAGGGTCCACTGAAGCTTTCTTT. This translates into CATSRDRGTGSTEAFF.

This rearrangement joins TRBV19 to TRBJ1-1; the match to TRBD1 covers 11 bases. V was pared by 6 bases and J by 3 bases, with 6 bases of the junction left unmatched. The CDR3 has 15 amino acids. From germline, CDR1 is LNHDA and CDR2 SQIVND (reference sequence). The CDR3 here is CASSRGTGGDTEAFF. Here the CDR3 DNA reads TGTGCCAGTAGCCGGGGGACAGGGGGGGACACTGAAGCTTTCTTT.

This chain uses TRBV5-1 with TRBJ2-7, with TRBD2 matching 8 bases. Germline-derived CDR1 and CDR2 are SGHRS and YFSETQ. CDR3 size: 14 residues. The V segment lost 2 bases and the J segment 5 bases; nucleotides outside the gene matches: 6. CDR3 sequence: CASSFSAGEDEQYF. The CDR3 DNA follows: TGCGCCAGCAGCTTCTCAGCGGGAGAGGACGAGCAGTACTTC. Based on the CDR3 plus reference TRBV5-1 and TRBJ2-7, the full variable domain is KAGVTQTPRYLIKTRGQQVTLSCSPISGHRSVSWYQQTPGQGLQFLFEYFSETQRNKGNFPGRFSGRQFSNSRSEMNVSTLELGDSALYLCASSFSAGEDEQYFGPGTRLTVT.

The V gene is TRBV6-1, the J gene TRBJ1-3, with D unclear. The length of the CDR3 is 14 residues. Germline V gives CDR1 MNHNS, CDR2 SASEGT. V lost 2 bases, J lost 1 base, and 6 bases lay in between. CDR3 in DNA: TGTGCCAGCAGTGAACGAGCTTCTGGAAACACCATATATTTT. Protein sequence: CASSERASGNTIYF.

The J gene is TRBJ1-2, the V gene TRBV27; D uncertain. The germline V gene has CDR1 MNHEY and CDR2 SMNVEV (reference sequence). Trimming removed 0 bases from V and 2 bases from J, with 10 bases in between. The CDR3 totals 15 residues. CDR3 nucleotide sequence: TGTGCCAGCAGTTTATCGCCGGGGAGCAACTATGGCTACACCTTC. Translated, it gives CASSLSPGSNYGYTF.

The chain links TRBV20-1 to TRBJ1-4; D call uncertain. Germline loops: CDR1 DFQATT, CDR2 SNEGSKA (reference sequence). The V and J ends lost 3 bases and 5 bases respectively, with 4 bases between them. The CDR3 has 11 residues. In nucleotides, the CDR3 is TGCAGTGCTAGTCAGAATGAAAAACTGTTTTTT. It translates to CSASQNEKLFF.

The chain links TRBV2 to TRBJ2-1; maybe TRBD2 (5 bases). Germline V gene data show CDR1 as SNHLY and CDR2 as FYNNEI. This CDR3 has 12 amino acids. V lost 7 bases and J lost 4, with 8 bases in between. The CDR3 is CASNREYNEQFF. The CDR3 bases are TGTGCCAGCAATAGGGAGTACAATGAGCAGTTCTTC.

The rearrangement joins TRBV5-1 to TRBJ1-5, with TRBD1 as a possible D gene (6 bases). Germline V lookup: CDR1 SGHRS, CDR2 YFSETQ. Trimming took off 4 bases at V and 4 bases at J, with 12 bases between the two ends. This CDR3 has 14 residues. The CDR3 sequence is CASSLGQLNQPQHF. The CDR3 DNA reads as TGCGCCAGCAGCCTAGGACAGCTAAATCAGCCCCAGCATTTT.

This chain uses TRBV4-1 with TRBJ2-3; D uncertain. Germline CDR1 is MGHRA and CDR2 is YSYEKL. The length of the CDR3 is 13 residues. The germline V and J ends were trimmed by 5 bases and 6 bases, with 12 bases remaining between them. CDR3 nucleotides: TGCGCCAGCAGCGATACAGTAACGGATACGCAGTATTTT. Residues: CASSDTVTDTQYF.

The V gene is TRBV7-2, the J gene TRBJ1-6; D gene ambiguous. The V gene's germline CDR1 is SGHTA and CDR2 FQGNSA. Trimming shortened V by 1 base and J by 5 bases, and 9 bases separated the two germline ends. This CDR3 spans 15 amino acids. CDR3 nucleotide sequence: TGTGCCAGCAGCTTAGGTCCAGGAAATAATTCACCCCTCCACTTT. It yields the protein CASSLGPGNNSPLHF.

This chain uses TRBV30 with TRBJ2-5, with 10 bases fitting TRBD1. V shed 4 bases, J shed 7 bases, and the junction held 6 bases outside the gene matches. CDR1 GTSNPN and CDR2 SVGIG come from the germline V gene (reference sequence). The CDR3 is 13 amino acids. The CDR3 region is CAWTGQGLGTQYF. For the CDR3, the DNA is TGTGCCTGGACGGGACAGGGGTTGGGGACCCAGTACTTC.

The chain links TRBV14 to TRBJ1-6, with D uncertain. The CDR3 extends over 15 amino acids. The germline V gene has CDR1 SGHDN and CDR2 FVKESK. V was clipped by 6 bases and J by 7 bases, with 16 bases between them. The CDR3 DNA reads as TGTGCCAGCAGAGAAGGAGGAAGGTTGAATTCACCCCTCCACTTT. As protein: CASREGGRLNSPLHF.

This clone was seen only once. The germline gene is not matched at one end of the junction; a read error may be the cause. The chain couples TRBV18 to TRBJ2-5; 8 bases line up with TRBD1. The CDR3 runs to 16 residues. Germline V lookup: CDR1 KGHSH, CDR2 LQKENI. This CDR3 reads CAISPLIGQGQETQYF. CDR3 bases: TGTGCCATCTCACCTCTAATCGGACAGGGTCAAGAGACCCAGTACTTC.

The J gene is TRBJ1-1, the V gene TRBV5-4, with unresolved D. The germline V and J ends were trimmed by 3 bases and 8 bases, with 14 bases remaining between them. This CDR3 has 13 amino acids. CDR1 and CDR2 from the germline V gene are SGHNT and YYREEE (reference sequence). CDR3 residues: CASSSAANFEAFF. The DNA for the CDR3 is TGTGCCAGCAGCTCGGCGGCCAACTTCGAAGCTTTCTTT.